The 4 T cell receptor beta chains below were found in one sample sequenced in a study of blood T cell repertoires in COVID-19 (dated by TCRdb to about 2020). Library creation used the immunoSEQ multiplex PCR assay. The immuneACCESS repertoire file appears here via TCRdb, limited to in-frame rearrangements. These files lack a portion of the clones; in checked studies, under half of the deficit traces to unresolved V genes, and the cause of the others is not known. Recorded for this sample are about 220,000 clones; over 75% of them occurred a single time. Around 3.4% of the sample is in the top ten clones. Sequencing input: PBMCs or T cells enriched from blood (not recorded which). The origin of the receptors is a woman aged 60-75 years who had recovered from COVID-19.

The gene calls are TRBV7-9 and TRBJ1-2; 9 bases agree with TRBD1. The CDR3 runs 14 residues. Trimming removed 5 bases from V and 4 bases from J; junction bases left unmatched: 5. CDR1 is SEHNR and CDR2 is FQNEAQ in the germline V gene (reference sequence). The CDR3 reads CASSPLDRGYGYTF. The DNA for the CDR3 is TGTGCCAGCAGCCCCCTGGACAGGGGCTATGGCTACACCTTC.

The rearrangement uses TRBV19 and TRBJ1-6; 9 bases line up with TRBD1. The germline CDR1 and CDR2 sequences are LNHDA and SQIVND (reference sequence). CDR3 length equals 15 residues. V was pared by 6 bases and J by 13 bases, with 13 bases of the junction left unmatched. CDR3 protein: CASRNYPGQGYPLHF. The CDR3 DNA reads as TGTGCCAGTAGGAATTACCCGGGACAGGGTTACCCCCTCCACTTT.

A few counts support this clone. The genes are TRBV7-9 and TRBJ2-5; 9 positions agree with TRBD2. In germline, CDR1 is SEHNR, CDR2 FQNEAQ (reference sequence). The junction had 7 bases not matched to a gene; V was cut back by 2 bases and J by 3 bases. The CDR3 is 16 amino acids. The CDR3 is CASSLPRASGEETQYF. The CDR3 nucleotides are TGTGCCAGCAGCTTACCCAGAGCTAGCGGGGAAGAGACCCAGTACTTC.

The chain combines TRBV2 with TRBJ2-7; D is ambiguous. The CDR3 is 13 amino acids. Germline V lookup: CDR1 SNHLY, CDR2 FYNNEI. V lost 6 bases to trimming and J lost 0 bases, with 9 bases between them. The CDR3 spells CASSSTPSYEQYF. As DNA, the CDR3 is TGTGCCAGCAGCTCTACCCCCTCCTACGAGCAGTACTTC.